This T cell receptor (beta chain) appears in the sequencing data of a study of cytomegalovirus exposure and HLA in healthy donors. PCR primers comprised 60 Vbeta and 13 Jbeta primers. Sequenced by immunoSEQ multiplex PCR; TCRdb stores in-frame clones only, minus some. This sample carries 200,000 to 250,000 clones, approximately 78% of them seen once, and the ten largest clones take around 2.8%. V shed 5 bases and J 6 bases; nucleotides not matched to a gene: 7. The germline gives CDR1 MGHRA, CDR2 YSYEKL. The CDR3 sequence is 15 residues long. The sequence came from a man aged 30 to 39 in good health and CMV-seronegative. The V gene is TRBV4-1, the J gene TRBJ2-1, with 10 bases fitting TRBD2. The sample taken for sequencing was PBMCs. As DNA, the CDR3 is TGCGCCAGCAGCACCTTAGCGGGGGGTTTCAATGAGCAGTTCTTC. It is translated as CASSTLAGGFNEQFF.